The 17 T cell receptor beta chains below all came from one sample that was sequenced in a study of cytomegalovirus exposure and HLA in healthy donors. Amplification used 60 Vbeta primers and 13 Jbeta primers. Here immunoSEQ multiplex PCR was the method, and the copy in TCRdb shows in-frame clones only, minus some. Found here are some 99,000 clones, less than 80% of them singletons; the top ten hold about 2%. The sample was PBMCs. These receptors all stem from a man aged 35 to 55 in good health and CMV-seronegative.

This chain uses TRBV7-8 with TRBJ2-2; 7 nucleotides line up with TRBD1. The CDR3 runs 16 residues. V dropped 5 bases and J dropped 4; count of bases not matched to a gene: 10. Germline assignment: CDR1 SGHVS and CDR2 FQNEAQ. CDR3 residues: CASSARQGVFTGELFF. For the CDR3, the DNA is TGTGCCAGCAGCGCCCGACAGGGTGTTTTCACCGGGGAGCTGTTTTTT. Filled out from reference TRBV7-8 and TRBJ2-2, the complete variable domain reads GAGVSQSPRYKVAKRGQDVALRCDPISGHVSLFWYQQALGQGPEFLTYFQNEAQLDKSGLPSDRFFAERPEGSVSTLKIQRTQQEDSAVYLCASSARQGVFTGELFFGEGSRLTVL.

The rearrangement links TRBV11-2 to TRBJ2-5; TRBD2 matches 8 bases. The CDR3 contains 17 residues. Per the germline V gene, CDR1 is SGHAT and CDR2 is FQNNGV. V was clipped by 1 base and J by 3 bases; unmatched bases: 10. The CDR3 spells CASSLGESGGLEETQYF. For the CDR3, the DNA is TGTGCCAGCAGCTTAGGGGAGAGCGGGGGATTGGAAGAGACCCAGTACTTC. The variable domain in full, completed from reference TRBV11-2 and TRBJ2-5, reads EAGVAQSPRYKIIEKRQSVAFWCNPISGHATLYWYQQILGQGPKLLIQFQNNGVVDDSQLPKDRFSAERLKGVDSTLKIQPAKLEDSAVYLCASSLGESGGLEETQYFGPGTRLLVL.

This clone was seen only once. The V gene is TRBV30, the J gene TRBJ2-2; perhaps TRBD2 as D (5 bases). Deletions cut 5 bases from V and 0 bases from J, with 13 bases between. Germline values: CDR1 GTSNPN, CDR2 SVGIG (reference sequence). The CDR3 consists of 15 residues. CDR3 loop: CAWGSGLTNTGELFF. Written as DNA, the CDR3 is TGTGCCTGGGGGTCAGGACTGACGAACACCGGGGAGCTGTTTTTT.

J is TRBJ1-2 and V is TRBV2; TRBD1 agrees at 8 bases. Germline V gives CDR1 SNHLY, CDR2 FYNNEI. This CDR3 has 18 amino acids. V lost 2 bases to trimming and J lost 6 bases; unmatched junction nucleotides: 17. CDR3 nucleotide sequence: TGTGCCAGCAGTGAATTCTTTGTAGGACAGGGATCTTTCGATGGCTACACCTTC. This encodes CASSEFFVGQGSFDGYTF.

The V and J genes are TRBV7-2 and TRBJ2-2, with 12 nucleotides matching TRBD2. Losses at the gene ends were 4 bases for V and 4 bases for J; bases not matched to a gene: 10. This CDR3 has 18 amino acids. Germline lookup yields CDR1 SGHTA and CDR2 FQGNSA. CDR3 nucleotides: TGTGCCAGCAGCTCTCGACTGGCTAGCGGGGGGGTCACCGGGGAGCTGTTTTTT. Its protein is CASSSRLASGGVTGELFF.

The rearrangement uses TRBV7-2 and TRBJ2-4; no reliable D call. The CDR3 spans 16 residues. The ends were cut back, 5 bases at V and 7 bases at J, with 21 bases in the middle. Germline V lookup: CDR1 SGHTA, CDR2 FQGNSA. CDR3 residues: CASSPKVAVRSNIQYF. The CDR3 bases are TGTGCCAGCAGCCCCAAGGTGGCGGTGAGGAGCAACATTCAGTACTTC.

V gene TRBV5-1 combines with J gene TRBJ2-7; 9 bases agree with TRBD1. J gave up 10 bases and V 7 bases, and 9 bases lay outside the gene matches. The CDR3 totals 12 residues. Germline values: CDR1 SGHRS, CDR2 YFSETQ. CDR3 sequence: CASQGQGWEQYF. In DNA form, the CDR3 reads TGCGCCAGCCAAGGACAGGGGTGGGAACAGTACTTC. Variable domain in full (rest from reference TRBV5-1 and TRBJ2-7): KAGVTQTPRYLIKTRGQQVTLSCSPISGHRSVSWYQQTPGQGLQFLFEYFSETQRNKGNFPGRFSGRQFSNSRSEMNVSTLELGDSALYLCASQGQGWEQYFGPGTRLTVT.

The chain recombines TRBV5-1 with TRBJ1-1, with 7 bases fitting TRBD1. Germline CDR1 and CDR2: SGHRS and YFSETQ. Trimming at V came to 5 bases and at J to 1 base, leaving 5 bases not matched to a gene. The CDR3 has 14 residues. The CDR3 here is CASREDRSNTEAFF. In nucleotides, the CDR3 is TGCGCCAGCAGGGAGGACAGGTCGAACACTGAAGCTTTCTTT.

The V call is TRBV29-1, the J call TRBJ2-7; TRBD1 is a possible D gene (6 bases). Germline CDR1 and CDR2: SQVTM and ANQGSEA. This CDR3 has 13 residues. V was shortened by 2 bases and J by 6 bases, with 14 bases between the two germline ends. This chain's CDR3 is CSVEFGQRLEQYF. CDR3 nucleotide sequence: TGCAGCGTTGAATTCGGACAGCGTCTCGAGCAGTACTTC.

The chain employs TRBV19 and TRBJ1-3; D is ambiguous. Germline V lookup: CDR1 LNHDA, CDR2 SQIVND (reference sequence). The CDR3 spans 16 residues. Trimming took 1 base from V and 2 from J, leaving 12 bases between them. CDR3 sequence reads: CASSIAGREPGNTIYF. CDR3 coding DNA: TGTGCCAGTAGTATAGCAGGCCGGGAACCTGGAAACACCATATATTTT.

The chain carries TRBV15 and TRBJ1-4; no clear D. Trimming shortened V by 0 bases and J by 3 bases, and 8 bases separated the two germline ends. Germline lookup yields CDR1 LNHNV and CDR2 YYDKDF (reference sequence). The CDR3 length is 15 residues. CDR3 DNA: TGTGCCACCAGCAGAGATGGTCGGTCTAATGAAAAACTGTTTTTT. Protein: CATSRDGRSNEKLFF.

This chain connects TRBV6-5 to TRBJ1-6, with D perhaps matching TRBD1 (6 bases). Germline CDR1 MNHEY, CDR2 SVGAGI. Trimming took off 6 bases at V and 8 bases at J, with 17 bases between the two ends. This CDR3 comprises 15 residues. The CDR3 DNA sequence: TGTGCCAGCAGCCCACAGACAGGCGGGCATTCACCCCTCCACTTT. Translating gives CASSPQTGGHSPLHF.

CDR3: CASSQSTGGYTF. CDR3 nucleotide sequence: TGTGCCAGCTCACAGTCCACGGGTGGCTACACCTTC. The rearrangement uses TRBV18 and TRBJ1-2, with no clear D. Trimming cost V 4 bases and J 7 bases, with 10 bases left between them. Per germline, CDR1 KGHSH and CDR2 LQKENI. CDR3 length: 12 residues.

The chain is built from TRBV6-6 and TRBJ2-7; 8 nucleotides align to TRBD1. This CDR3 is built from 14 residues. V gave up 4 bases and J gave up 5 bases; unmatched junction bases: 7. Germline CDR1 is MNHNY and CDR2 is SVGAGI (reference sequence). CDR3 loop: CASSSRQGLNEQYF. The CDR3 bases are TGTGCCAGCAGTTCCAGACAGGGGCTCAACGAGCAGTACTTC.

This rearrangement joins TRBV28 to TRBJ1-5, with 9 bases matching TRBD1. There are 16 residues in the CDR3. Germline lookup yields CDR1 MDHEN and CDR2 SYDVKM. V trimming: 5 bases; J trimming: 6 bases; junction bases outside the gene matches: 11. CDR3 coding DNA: TGTGCCAGCAGTGGACCGGGACAGGGAGAAGGTCAGCCCCAGCATTTT. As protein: CASSGPGQGEGQPQHF.

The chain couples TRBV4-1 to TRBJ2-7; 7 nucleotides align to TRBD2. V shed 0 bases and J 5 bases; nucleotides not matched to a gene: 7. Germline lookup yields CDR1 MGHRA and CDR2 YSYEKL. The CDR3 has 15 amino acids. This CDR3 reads CASSQDREADNEQYF. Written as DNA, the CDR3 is TGCGCCAGCAGCCAAGATCGGGAGGCGGACAACGAGCAGTACTTC.

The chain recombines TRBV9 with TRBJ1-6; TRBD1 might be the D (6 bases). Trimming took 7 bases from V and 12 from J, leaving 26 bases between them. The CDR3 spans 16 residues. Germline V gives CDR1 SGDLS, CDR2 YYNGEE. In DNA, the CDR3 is TGTGCCAGCGGCGCGGGGATCGGGACACCTAATGTACCCCTCCACTTT. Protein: CASGAGIGTPNVPLHF.